A single sample is the source of the 26 T cell receptor beta chains below, sequenced in a study of blood T cell repertoires in COVID-19. Sequenced by immunoSEQ multiplex PCR; TCRdb stores in-frame clones only, minus some. Found here are around 97,000 clones, approximately 84% of them singletons; the top ten hold around 11%. The sample taken for sequencing was peripheral blood. The receptor source for this set is a human donor in a cohort sampled during active COVID-19.

The genes are TRBV4-3 and TRBJ1-2, with TRBD1 as a possible D gene (5 bases). CDR3 length: 15 residues. Germline CDR1 LGHNA, CDR2 YSLEER. V dropped 1 base and J dropped 6 bases, with 15 bases sitting between them. CDR3 residues: CASSQGRGGLHGYTF. CDR3 DNA sequence: TGCGCCAGCAGCCAAGGACGGGGGGGGTTGCATGGCTACACCTTC.

V gene TRBV7-9 combines with J gene TRBJ2-7; D is possibly TRBD2 (5 bases). The CDR3 is 13 residues long. Germline V lookup: CDR1 SEHNR, CDR2 FQNEAQ (reference sequence). Between the trimmed V and J ends, which lost 7 bases and 5 bases, there was a span of 15 bases. The CDR3 is CASTQSGSDEQYF. For the CDR3, the DNA is TGTGCCAGCACCCAATCGGGGTCGGACGAGCAGTACTTC.

V gene TRBV19 combines with J gene TRBJ1-1; possibly TRBD1 for D (6 bases). This CDR3 comprises 15 residues. Per the germline V gene, CDR1 is LNHDA and CDR2 is SQIVND (reference sequence). Trimming stripped 5 bases from V and 1 base from J, with 14 bases between. The CDR3 loop is CASSFGGRQNTEAFF. CDR3 sequence (DNA): TGTGCCAGTAGTTTTGGGGGCAGGCAGAACACTGAAGCTTTCTTT.

The chain employs TRBV5-4 and TRBJ1-6; 7 nucleotides line up with TRBD1. Germline V gene lookup returns CDR1 SGHNT and CDR2 YYREEE (reference sequence). CDR3 length: 14 residues. Germline trimming cut 6 bases from V and 9 bases from J; bases unmatched to any gene: 9. DNA of the CDR3: TGTGCCAGCACCCGCACAGGGGAGACTTCACCCCTCCACTTT. Residues: CASTRTGETSPLHF.

The chain is built from TRBV15 and TRBJ1-3; D gene unclear. CDR3 length: 18 residues. Trimming pared 0 bases from V and 0 bases from J, leaving 15 bases between. Germline loops: CDR1 LNHNV, CDR2 YYDKDF (reference sequence). The CDR3 coding sequence is TGTGCCACCAGCAGAGATCGCAGACTTACGAGCTCTGGAAACACCATATATTTT. It specifies CATSRDRRLTSSGNTIYF. Full variable domain (remainder filled in from reference TRBV15 and TRBJ1-3): DAMVIQNPRYQVTQFGKPVTLSCSQTLNHNVMYWYQQKSSQAPKLLFHYYDKDFNNEADTPDNFQSRRPNTSFCFLDIRSPGLGDTAMYLCATSRDRRLTSSGNTIYFGEGSWLTVV.

In DNA, the CDR3 is TGCGCCAGCAGCTTATCGCCCGACTTACAGGGGATAAATGAGCAGTTCTTC. Protein product: CASSLSPDLQGINEQFF. This rearrangement joins TRBV5-1 to TRBJ2-1; 7 nucleotides align to TRBD1. Germline trimming cut 2 bases from V and 7 bases from J; bases unmatched to any gene: 15. Germline V gene lookup returns CDR1 SGHRS and CDR2 YFSETQ. The CDR3 runs to 17 residues.

V and J are TRBV9 and TRBJ2-2, with D maybe TRBD1 (5 bases). The CDR3 runs to 12 residues. From germline, CDR1 is SGDLS and CDR2 YYNGEE. The germline V and J ends were trimmed by 0 bases and 8 bases, with 5 bases remaining between them. CDR3: CASSVGTGELFF. The CDR3 DNA is TGTGCCAGCAGCGTAGGGACAGGGGAGCTGTTTTTT.

This clone turned up a few times. This chain links TRBV30 with TRBJ1-3, with D possibly matching TRBD1 (6 bases). V was shortened by 5 bases and J by 0 bases, with 14 bases between the two germline ends. The CDR3 spans 15 residues. Germline values: CDR1 GTSNPN, CDR2 SVGIG (reference sequence). This chain's CDR3 is CAWDLGQSSGNTIYF. The CDR3 DNA reads TGTGCCTGGGACCTTGGACAGAGCTCTGGAAACACCATATATTTT.

The chain joins TRBV2 to TRBJ2-7; D perhaps matches TRBD1 (6 bases). V lost 7 bases and J lost 6, with 16 bases in between. Germline-derived CDR1 and CDR2 are SNHLY and FYNNEI. The CDR3 length is 13 residues. For the CDR3, the DNA is TGTGCCAGCACTGGGGGCCGATCCCGCGAGCAGTACTTC. As protein: CASTGGRSREQYF.

This clone was picked up a small number of times. The rearrangement joins TRBV5-5 to TRBJ2-1; 7 positions match TRBD1. Looked up from germline, CDR1 is SGHKS and CDR2 is YYEKEE (reference sequence). There are 15 residues in the CDR3. Unmatched junction bases numbered 4, after V lost 4 bases and J lost 0 bases. This CDR3 reads CASSEQGTSYNEQFF. The CDR3 DNA reads TGTGCCAGCAGCGAACAGGGGACCTCCTACAATGAGCAGTTCTTC.

The chain carries TRBV2 and TRBJ2-2, with D perhaps matching TRBD1 (6 bases). The V and J ends lost 6 bases and 2 bases respectively, with 13 bases between them. This CDR3 is built from 15 residues. The germline CDR1 and CDR2 sequences are SNHLY and FYNNEI. This chain's CDR3 is CASRIRGQNTGELFF. CDR3 bases: TGTGCCAGCAGAATCCGGGGACAAAACACCGGGGAGCTGTTTTTT. Variable domain in full (rest from reference TRBV2 and TRBJ2-2): EPEVTQTPSHQVTQMGQEVILRCVPISNHLYFYWYRQILGQKVEFLVSFYNNEISEKSEIFDDQFSVERPDGSNFTLKIRSTKLEDSAMYFCASRIRGQNTGELFFGEGSRLTVL.

This chain uses TRBV12-3 or TRBV12-4 with TRBJ2-7; no definite D call. The V gene lost 3 bases and the J gene lost 3 bases, with 6 bases spanning the gap. The CDR3 spans 12 residues. The CDR3 here is CASSFSGYEQYF. DNA for the CDR3: TGTGCCAGCAGTTTCAGTGGCTACGAGCAGTACTTC.

V and J are TRBV11-3 and TRBJ2-3; 8 positions match TRBD1. Unmatched junction bases numbered 7, after V lost 4 bases and J lost 4 bases. Germline CDR1 SGHNT, CDR2 YENEEA. The length of the CDR3 is 15 residues. CDR3 in amino acids: CASSSGQGWADTQYF. The CDR3 DNA sequence: TGTGCCAGCAGCTCAGGACAGGGCTGGGCAGATACGCAGTATTTT.

The chain carries TRBV7-2 and TRBJ2-5; a possible D gene is TRBD1 (6 bases). Germline lookup yields CDR1 SGHTA and CDR2 FQGNSA. V gave up 3 bases and J gave up 2 bases, with 16 bases separating them. The CDR3 contains 16 residues. CDR3 region: CASSFPRQGRQETQYF. CDR3 DNA: TGTGCCAGCAGCTTCCCCCGGCAGGGGCGGCAAGAGACCCAGTACTTC.

J is TRBJ2-7 and V is TRBV19, with 10 nucleotides matching TRBD1. Looked up from germline, CDR1 is LNHDA and CDR2 is SQIVND (reference sequence). This CDR3 contains 14 residues. V gave up 5 bases and J gave up 3 bases; unmatched junction bases: 4. The CDR3 nucleotides are TGTGCCAGTAGTCTCAGGACAGGGGGCTACGAGCAGTACTTC. It translates to CASSLRTGGYEQYF.

V gene TRBV7-8 combines with J gene TRBJ2-7; possibly TRBD1 for D (7 bases). Germline-derived CDR1 and CDR2 are SGHVS and FQNEAQ. The V gene lost 1 base and the J gene lost 3 bases, with 16 bases spanning the gap. CDR3 size: 16 residues. CDR3 sequence reads: CASSLGPTGRFYEQYF. DNA for the CDR3: TGTGCCAGCAGCTTAGGTCCGACAGGGAGGTTCTACGAGCAGTACTTC.

This chain uses TRBV12-3 or TRBV12-4 with TRBJ2-1, with a tentative D call TRBD2 (6 bases). The CDR3 runs 11 residues. V shed 7 bases and J shed 9 bases, with 10 bases lying between them. CDR3 region: CASTEAGEQFF. The CDR3 nucleotides read TGTGCCAGCACCGAAGCGGGTGAGCAGTTCTTC.

V usage is TRBV7-3 and J usage is TRBJ2-3, with TRBD1 as a possible D gene (7 bases). The ends were cut back, 4 bases at V and 8 bases at J, with 16 bases in the middle. This CDR3 is 14 amino acids long. CDR1 is SGHTA and CDR2 is FQGTGA in the germline V gene. The CDR3 region has the DNA TGTGCCAGCAGCTCCTCAGGGGGACTTGGTACGCAGTATTTT. Its protein is CASSSSGGLGTQYF.

This clone turned up a few times. The genes are TRBV6-5 and TRBJ1-6; D is possibly TRBD1 (5 bases). The length of the CDR3 is 13 residues. Per germline, CDR1 MNHEY and CDR2 SVGAGI. V dropped 7 bases and J dropped 7 bases, with 11 bases sitting between them. The CDR3, as DNA: TGTGCCAGCACCATCGGGGGGAATTCACCCCTCCACTTT. Translated, it gives CASTIGGNSPLHF.

This chain links TRBV27 with TRBJ1-1; a possible D gene is TRBD1 (5 bases). Between the trimmed V and J ends, which lost 3 bases and 1 base, there was a span of 9 bases. The CDR3 is 14 residues long. Germline V gives CDR1 MNHEY, CDR2 SMNVEV (reference sequence). CDR3 sequence reads: CASSFGATNTEAFF. The CDR3 bases are TGTGCCAGCAGTTTTGGGGCGACGAACACTGAAGCTTTCTTT.

The genes are TRBV29-1 and TRBJ1-2; D is unclear. The CDR3 sequence is 10 residues long. CDR1 and CDR2 from the germline V gene are SQVTM and ANQGSEA. Trimming pared 8 bases from V and 4 bases from J, leaving 8 bases between. For the CDR3, the DNA is TGCAGCTCCTACTTCTATGGCTACACCTTC. Encoded protein: CSSYFYGYTF.

This sequence joins TRBV7-2 and TRBJ2-5; TRBD2 agrees at 9 bases. The CDR3 length is 17 residues. From germline, CDR1 is SGHTA and CDR2 FQGNSA. With 1 base clipped from V and 1 base from J, the junction kept 7 bases outside the gene matches. CDR3 coding DNA: TGTGCCAGCAGCTTAGGGAGAGCGGGGGGCCGCCAAGAGACCCAGTACTTC. It yields the protein CASSLGRAGGRQETQYF.

V usage is TRBV4-1 and J usage is TRBJ1-1, with TRBD1 as a possible D gene (6 bases). Germline-derived CDR1 and CDR2 are MGHRA and YSYEKL. Between the trimmed V and J ends, which lost 2 bases and 0 bases, there was a span of 10 bases. The CDR3 covers 15 residues. Written as DNA, the CDR3 is TGCGCCAGCAGCCAAACGGACAGAGTGAACACTGAAGCTTTCTTT. This translates into CASSQTDRVNTEAFF.

The table lists this clone with a few counts. The same CDR3 can be traced to other DNA sequences in this sample. This chain joins TRBV5-1 and TRBJ1-3; D remains ambiguous. Germline CDR1 reads SGHRS; CDR2 reads YFSETQ. V shed 0 bases and J shed 3 bases, with 7 bases lying between them. CDR3 length equals 14 residues. The CDR3 DNA reads TGCGCCAGCAGCTTGGCCGGGTATGGAAACACCATATATTTT. This sequence encodes CASSLAGYGNTIYF.

This rearrangement joins TRBV12-3 or TRBV12-4 to TRBJ1-3; 7 bases are a match to TRBD1. CDR3 length equals 13 residues. The ends lost 10 bases at V and 7 bases at J; junction bases unmatched: 10. CDR3 sequence: CATRVGTENTIYF. As DNA, the CDR3 is TGTGCCACCCGCGTGGGGACAGAGAACACCATATATTTT.

The chain combines TRBV19 with TRBJ1-4; 9 positions agree with TRBD1. J was trimmed by 5 bases and V by 5 bases; bases with no gene match: 6. Looked up from germline, CDR1 is LNHDA and CDR2 is SQIVND (reference sequence). The CDR3 loop spans 15 amino acids. CDR3 nucleotide sequence: TGTGCCAGTAGTCCTTCGGACAGGGGCAATGAAAAACTGTTTTTT. This gives the protein CASSPSDRGNEKLFF. Full variable domain (remainder filled in from reference TRBV19 and TRBJ1-4): DGGITQSPKYLFRKEGQNVTLSCEQNLNHDAMYWYRQDPGQGLRLIYYSQIVNDFQKGDIAEGYSVSREKKESFPLTVTSAQKNPTAFYLCASSPSDRGNEKLFFGSGTQLSVL.